One and the same sample provided the 9 T cell receptor beta chains below, sequenced in a study of blood T cells in healthy people across ages. Sample-barcoded 5' priming and a J-beta primer mix drove a second PCR of about 7 to 12 cycles. TCRdb ran MiXCR on the 5' RACE reads and lists one entry per CDR3 protein. The data hold around 1,000,000 distinct CDR3 sequences, with under 30% observed a single time. These data are also associated with another study on T cells of mothers and their children.

Sequencing input: blood. The receptors here all came from a girl under 10 years old in good health.

The rearrangement links TRBV3-1 to TRBJ1-1; D perhaps matches TRBD1 (5 bases). Germline-derived CDR1 and CDR2 are LGHDT and YNNKEL (reference sequence). Trimming pared 4 bases from V and 3 bases from J, leaving 15 bases between. The CDR3 has 15 amino acids. CDR3: CASSRLGARDTEAFF. The CDR3 DNA reads as TGTGCCAGCAGCCGACTCGGGGCGCGGGACACTGAAGCTTTCTTT.

This chain links TRBV6-1 with TRBJ2-5; D perhaps matches TRBD1 (6 bases). Germline CDR1 reads MNHNS; CDR2 reads SASEGT. This CDR3 contains 16 residues. Trimming removed 4 bases at V and 4 bases at J, with 19 bases between. In DNA form, the CDR3 reads TGTGCCAGCAGTGTAACCATAGAACAGGGTGGAGAGACCCAGTACTTC. Encoded protein: CASSVTIEQGGETQYF.

This clonotype was detected a few times. The J gene is TRBJ2-5, the V gene TRBV21-1. TRBV21-1 is designated a pseudogene. The CDR3 contains 14 residues. The CDR3 nucleotides are TGTGCCCCAAGACCAAATTTCGACCAAGAGACCCAGTACTTC. Amino acid sequence: CAPRPNFDQETQYF.

This clonotype was seen more than once but under ten times. The chain has TRBV7-3 and TRBJ2-5; possible D gene TRBD2, 6 bases. The J call is in doubt because the DNA end fits TRBJ2-7 better. The CDR3 is 12 amino acids. Germline CDR1 and CDR2: SGHTA and FQGTGA. The CDR3: CASCQGLGEQYF. The DNA of the CDR3 is TGTGCCAGTTGTCAGGGACTGGGCGAGCAGTACTTC.

The chain combines TRBV12-3 or TRBV12-4 with TRBJ1-3; 8 bases line up with TRBD1. CDR3 length: 13 amino acids. The trim removed 11 bases at V and 2 bases at J, leaving 5 bases unmatched. CDR3 nucleotide sequence: TGTGCCGGAGGACAGGGCGCTGGAAACACCATATATTTT. Translating it yields CAGGQGAGNTIYF.

V gene TRBV5-1 combines with J gene TRBJ2-1; D may be TRBD1 (5 bases). This CDR3 has 16 amino acids. V lost 0 bases and J lost 0, with 10 bases in between. Per the germline V gene, CDR1 is SGHRS and CDR2 is YFSETQ. The CDR3 region is CASSLGGSPSYNEQFF. DNA of the CDR3: TGCGCCAGCAGCTTGGGGGGCAGCCCCTCCTACAATGAGCAGTTCTTC.

This clonotype showed up just a few times. The genes are TRBV12-3 or TRBV12-4 and TRBJ1-1, with 8 bases fitting TRBD1. This CDR3 spans 14 amino acids. With 4 bases clipped from V and 7 bases from J, the junction kept 8 bases outside the gene matches. CDR3: CASSSQTGVSEAFF. The CDR3 nucleotides read TGTGCCAGCAGTTCGCAGACAGGGGTTAGTGAAGCTTTCTTT.

This clonotype turned up a few times. V is TRBV7-9 and J is TRBJ2-1; the D is unclear. This CDR3 has 12 amino acids. The V end was cut by 3 bases, the J end by 7 bases, with 7 bases between. Germline loops: CDR1 SEHNR, CDR2 FQNEAQ (reference sequence). For the CDR3, the DNA is TGTGCCAGCAGCTTCGTCGGGAATGAGCAGTTCTTC. Translation gives CASSFVGNEQFF.

The V and J genes are TRBV11-2 and TRBJ2-3; 10 bases fit TRBD2. Losses at the gene ends were 7 bases for V and 8 bases for J; bases not matched to a gene: 12. Germline V CDR1 and CDR2: SGHAT, FQNNGV. The CDR3 sequence is 15 residues long. CDR3 region: CASTPKLAGPGTQYF. In nucleotides, the CDR3 is TGTGCCAGCACCCCGAAACTAGCGGGGCCAGGTACGCAGTATTTT.